Listed here are 24 T cell receptor beta chains from one sample, sequenced in a study of regulatory T cells in long-lasting Graves disease. Time point indicated: newly diagnosed GD, antithyroid drugs for less than 3 months. Making the TCR library involved RNA that had been extracted from PBMCs. The authors built TCR beta libraries using iRepertoire HTBI primers and Arm-PCR of CDR3 regions. Via MiXCR, TCRdb re-called the multiplex PCR reads, giving one row per CDR3 protein. The top ten clones hold roughly 10% of a sample with some 410,000 distinct CDR3 sequences, about 17% of them seen once. The data also belong to a second study, concerning T cells in Graves' hyperthyroidism and ophthalmopathy.

The specimen was peripheral blood mononuclear cells (PBMCs), collected at new diagnosis, from a patient treated with antithyroid drugs. The receptors shown here come from a woman aged 25 to 39 with Graves disease.

The V gene is TRBV18, the J gene TRBJ2-5; TRBD1 is a possible D gene (6 bases). CDR1 is KGHSH and CDR2 is LQKENI in the germline V gene. The V end was cut by 0 bases, the J end by 8 bases, with 16 bases between. The CDR3 spans 15 residues. The CDR3 protein is CASSPPGTTTSTQYF. The CDR3 region has the DNA TGTGCCAGCTCACCACCAGGGACAACGACAAGCACCCAGTACTTC.

The chain uses TRBV18 and TRBJ2-6, with TRBD2 identical over 15 bases. With 0 bases clipped from V and 3 bases from J, the junction kept 9 bases outside the gene matches. Germline V gene sequence: CDR1 KGHSH, CDR2 LQKENI. The CDR3 loop spans 21 amino acids. CDR3 coding DNA: TGTGCCAGCTCACCACCCAAAGGACTAGCGGGAGGGCCCTTTGGGGCCAACGTCCTGACTTTC. It yields the protein CASSPPKGLAGGPFGANVLTF. Together with reference TRBV18 and TRBJ2-6, the CDR3 gives the full variable domain: NAGVMQNPRHLVRRRGQEARLRCSPMKGHSHVYWYRQLPEEGLKFMVYLQKENIIDESGMPKERFSAEFPKEGPSILRIQQVVRGDSAAYFCASSPPKGLAGGPFGANVLTFGAGSRLTVL.

The chain uses TRBV9 and TRBJ2-3; 7 nucleotides line up with TRBD2. The junction had 6 bases not matched to a gene; V was cut back by 3 bases and J by 2 bases. Germline V gene data show CDR1 as SGDLS and CDR2 as YYNGEE. The CDR3 totals 15 residues. For the CDR3, the DNA is TGTGCCAGCAGCGGGGGGGGACTACACACAGATACGCAGTATTTT. Amino acids: CASSGGGLHTDTQYF.

This chain connects TRBV20-1 to TRBJ2-5, with 9 bases matching TRBD2. J gave up 2 bases and V 4 bases, and 8 bases lay outside the gene matches. Per the germline V gene, CDR1 is DFQATT and CDR2 is SNEGSKA (reference sequence). The CDR3 is 15 amino acids. CDR3 nucleotide sequence: TGCAGTGCTACTGAGCTCAGCGGGAGGCAAGAGACCCAGTACTTC. Translated: CSATELSGRQETQYF.

The rearrangement uses TRBV7-8 and TRBJ2-4; perhaps TRBD1 as D (6 bases). Germline-derived CDR1 and CDR2 are SGHVS and FQNEAQ. V dropped 5 bases and J dropped 0 bases, with 26 bases sitting between them. The CDR3 has 20 amino acids. CDR3 DNA sequence: TGTGCCAGCAGCATTCGACTCCCCGAAACACAGGGCTTAGCCAAAAACATTCAGTACTTC. It codes for CASSIRLPETQGLAKNIQYF.

This clonotype was observed at least ten times. This sequence joins TRBV7-9 and TRBJ1-2; 9 nucleotides line up with TRBD1. The V gene end was trimmed by 2 bases and the J gene end by 5 bases; junction bases not matched to a gene: 9. This CDR3 is 16 amino acids long. Germline CDR1 reads SEHNR; CDR2 reads FQNEAQ (reference sequence). CDR3 bases: TGTGCCAGCAGCTTATCCGGGACAGGGAACCTGTATGGCTACACCTTC. This sequence encodes CASSLSGTGNLYGYTF.

This clonotype was seen more than once but under ten times. The chain uses TRBV15 and TRBJ2-5; 10 bases fit TRBD2. The CDR3 length is 15 residues. Germline-derived CDR1 and CDR2 are LNHNV and YYDKDF (reference sequence). Trimming took 0 bases from V and 5 from J; bases not matched to a gene: 3. The CDR3 spells CATSRDNSGRETQYF. CDR3 sequence (DNA): TGTGCCACCAGCAGAGATAATAGCGGGAGGGAGACCCAGTACTTC.

This clonotype was seen at least ten times. The chain joins TRBV6-5 to TRBJ1-5, with D possibly matching TRBD1 (5 bases). Germline V gene lookup returns CDR1 MNHEY and CDR2 SVGAGI. Trimming stripped 2 bases from V and 2 bases from J, with 19 bases between. CDR3 length: 18 amino acids. The CDR3 spells CASSYLPRGPGGNQPQHF. CDR3 DNA: TGTGCCAGCAGTTACCTCCCCCGGGGCCCTGGAGGCAATCAGCCCCAGCATTTT.

On this clonotype itself: Being one base from a much bigger clone, this may be a read error. The gene calls are TRBV30 and TRBJ1-3; maybe TRBD1 (6 bases). Looked up from germline, CDR1 is GTSNPN and CDR2 is SVGIG (reference sequence). The CDR3 is 17 residues long. The CDR3: CAWSVFSTGLSGNTVYF. For the CDR3, the DNA is TGTGCCTGGAGTGTATTTTCGACAGGACTCTCTGGAAACACCGTATATTTT.

This clonotype was counted at least ten times. The chain joins TRBV18 to TRBJ2-5; D unclear. Looked up from germline, CDR1 is KGHSH and CDR2 is LQKENI. This CDR3 is 14 amino acids long. Trimming took off 3 bases at V and 2 bases at J, with 10 bases between the two ends. CDR3 in DNA: TGTGCCAGCTCACCTGGGTTGGGACAAGAGACCCAGTACTTC. Protein product: CASSPGLGQETQYF.

This clonotype was picked up a small number of times. The chain's CDR3 is CASEGGVNTGELFF. DNA for the CDR3: TGTGCCAGCGAGGGGGGCGTGAACACCGGGGAGCTGTTTTTT. J is TRBJ2-2 and V is TRBV11-3; D tentatively reads TRBD1 or TRBD2 (6 bases each). Germline V gene lookup returns CDR1 SGHNT and CDR2 YENEEA. The V and J ends lost 8 bases and 1 base respectively, with 11 bases between them. This CDR3 spans 14 amino acids.

This clonotype was seen many times. The chain carries TRBV18 and TRBJ2-3, with D possibly matching TRBD2 (5 bases). The J call may be faulty, since TRBJ2-5 better matches the DNA end. Germline V lookup: CDR1 KGHSH, CDR2 LQKENI. The length of the CDR3 is 14 residues. CDR3 residues: CASSPSWGDGTQYF. Written as DNA, the CDR3 is TGTGCCAGCTCACCAAGCTGGGGAGATGGGACCCAGTACTTC.

At least ten counts were recorded for this clonotype. The CDR3 DNA reads TGTGCCAGCAGCCCTTATCCTAGCGGTAGCACCTACAATGAGCAGTTCTTC. Amino acids: CASSPYPSGSTYNEQFF. The V call is TRBV6-1, the J call TRBJ2-1; TRBD2 matches 7 bases. The CDR3 is 17 amino acids. V shed 6 bases and J 2 bases; nucleotides not matched to a gene: 13. CDR1 is MNHNS, CDR2 SASEGT, per germline.

The J gene is TRBJ1-2, the V gene TRBV4-1; D call uncertain. CDR3 length equals 14 residues. CDR1 MGHRA and CDR2 YSYEKL come from the germline V gene. Trimming took 1 base from V and 4 from J, leaving 10 bases between them. In DNA form, the CDR3 reads TGCGCCAGCAGCCAAGCCGCGGGCCCCTATGGCTACACCTTC. As protein: CASSQAAGPYGYTF.

Comment on this clonotype: An end of the junction differs from the germline gene, which may be a read error. The gene calls are TRBV27 and TRBJ1-5; D ambiguous. Germline-derived CDR1 and CDR2 are MNHEY and SMNVEV (reference sequence). The CDR3 has 14 amino acids. This CDR3 reads CASSLSPWGQPRHF. DNA of the CDR3: TGTGCCAGCAGTTTATCGCCCTGGGGTCAGCCCCGGCATTTT.

This clonotype was seen ten or more times. The chain uses TRBV20-1 and TRBJ2-5, with 10 bases fitting TRBD2. The J segment lost 5 bases and the V segment lost 1 base, leaving 7 bases of the junction unmatched. The CDR3 length is 15 residues. Germline V gene data show CDR1 as DFQATT and CDR2 as SNEGSKA (reference sequence). CDR3 coding DNA: TGCAGTGCTAGAGTCCCTAGCGGGAGAAGGGAGACCCAGTACTTC. It specifies CSARVPSGRRETQYF.

The table lists this clonotype with a few counts. This chain links TRBV5-1 with TRBJ2-1; D possibly matches TRBD1 or TRBD2 (7 bases each). CDR3 size: 17 residues. Germline loops: CDR1 SGHRS, CDR2 YFSETQ. V lost 0 bases and J 0 bases, leaving 13 bases between the germline ends. The CDR3 DNA sequence: TGCGCCAGCAGCTTGGCAGGGGGGGGAAACTCCTACAATGAGCAGTTCTTC. Its translation: CASSLAGGGNSYNEQFF.

This clonotype appeared many times. V is TRBV28 and J is TRBJ2-7, with TRBD1 matching over 9 bases. This CDR3 is built from 16 residues. Trimming took 1 base from V and 4 from J; bases not matched to a gene: 8. Per germline, CDR1 MDHEN and CDR2 SYDVKM. The CDR3 spells CASSLLGTGFDYEQYF. The CDR3 bases are TGTGCCAGCAGTTTATTAGGGACAGGGTTTGATTACGAGCAGTACTTC.

This clonotype appeared many times. The genes are TRBV2 and TRBJ1-2; D uncertain. This CDR3 is built from 14 residues. Germline CDR1 SNHLY, CDR2 FYNNEI. V lost 4 bases and J lost 4, with 13 bases in between. CDR3 sequence: CASSGLNGGYGYTF. Here the CDR3 DNA reads TGTGCCAGCAGTGGTCTAAACGGTGGCTATGGCTACACCTTC.

Details on this clonotype: At one end the junction does not follow the germline gene, possibly because of a read error. The chain is built from TRBV7-8 and TRBJ1-1; D gene ambiguous. This CDR3 contains 13 residues. Germline CDR1 SGHVS, CDR2 FQNEAQ. The CDR3 loop reads CASSLERVTEALF. DNA for the CDR3: TGTGCCAGCAGCTTAGAAAGGGTTACTGAAGCTCTCTTT.

This clonotype was picked up many times. The chain employs TRBV12-3 or TRBV12-4 and TRBJ2-7, with 8 bases matching TRBD1. Trimming cost V 5 bases and J 2 bases; bases outside gene matches: 11. The CDR3 is 16 amino acids. The CDR3 region is CASSHPRDRRPYEQYF. The CDR3 DNA follows: TGTGCCAGCAGTCACCCCCGGGACAGGCGACCCTACGAGCAGTACTTC.

This clonotype was picked up a small number of times. Possible read error: a much larger clone is one base away. This sequence joins TRBV27 and TRBJ2-7; the match to TRBD2 covers 9 bases. The CDR3 loop spans 15 amino acids. Germline values: CDR1 MNHEY, CDR2 SMNVEV (reference sequence). CDR3 DNA: TGTGTCAGCAGTTCCCGGACTAGCGCACCCTACGAGCAGTACTTC. It yields the protein CVSSSRTSAPYEQYF.

Written as DNA, the CDR3 is TGTGCCAGCAGCTTAGAGGCTACAAATACGCAGTATTTT. Its translation: CASSLEATNTQYF. The chain recombines TRBV7-2 with TRBJ2-3; unclear D gene. The germline V gene encodes CDR1 SGHTA and CDR2 FQGNSA. V was cut by 1 base and J by 7 bases, with 9 bases left in between. CDR3 size: 13 residues.

This sequence joins TRBV5-6 and TRBJ1-1; D is perhaps TRBD1 (5 bases). V lost 3 bases and J 0 bases, leaving 6 bases between the germline ends. The CDR3 covers 13 residues. Germline V gene lookup returns CDR1 SGHDT and CDR2 YYEEEE. CDR3 amino acids: CASSWGVNTEAFF. Here the CDR3 DNA reads TGTGCCAGCAGCTGGGGGGTGAACACTGAAGCTTTCTTT.